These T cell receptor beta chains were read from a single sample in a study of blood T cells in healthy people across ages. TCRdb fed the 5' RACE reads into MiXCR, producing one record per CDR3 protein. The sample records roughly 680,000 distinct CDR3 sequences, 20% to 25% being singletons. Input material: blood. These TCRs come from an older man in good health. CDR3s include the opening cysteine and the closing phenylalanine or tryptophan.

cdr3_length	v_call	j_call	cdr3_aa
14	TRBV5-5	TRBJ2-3	CASSLPLDWDTQYF
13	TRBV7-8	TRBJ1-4	CASSLGPSEKLFF
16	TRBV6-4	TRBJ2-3	CASSDSAGTSTDTQYF
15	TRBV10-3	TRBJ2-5	CAISEGQAYQETLYF
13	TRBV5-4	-	CASSPGRDQPQYF
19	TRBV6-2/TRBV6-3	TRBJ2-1	CASSYPTRTSGSSYNEQFF
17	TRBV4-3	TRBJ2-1	CASAGAFSLRSYNEQFF
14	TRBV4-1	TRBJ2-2	CASSQDSGTGELFF
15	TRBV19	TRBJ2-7	CASSPTLAGGSEQYF
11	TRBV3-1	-	CASSQSNEQYF
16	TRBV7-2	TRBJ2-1	CASSLPAGTGGDEQFF
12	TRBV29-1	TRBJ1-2	CSVVRGNYGYTF
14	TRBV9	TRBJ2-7	CASSGTGSEGEQYF
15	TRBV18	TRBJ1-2	CASSTMDGINYGYTF
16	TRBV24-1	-	CATSDSGLAGSSEQFF
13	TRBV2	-	CASSELQAYEQYF
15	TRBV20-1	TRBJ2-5	CSASMGLAGPRTQYF
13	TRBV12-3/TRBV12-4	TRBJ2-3	CASSLITTDTQYF
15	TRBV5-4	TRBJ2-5	CASSSYGRGKETQYF
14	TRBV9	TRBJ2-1	CASNFGDGGDEQFF
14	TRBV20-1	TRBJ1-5	CSARQSNSNQPQHF
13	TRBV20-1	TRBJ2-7	CSARTGGRYEQYF
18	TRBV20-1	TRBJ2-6	CSAIGTSGDLSGANVLTF
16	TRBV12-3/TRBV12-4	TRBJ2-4	CASSFLATSDKNIQYF
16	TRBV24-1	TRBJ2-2	CATSAPGAGVSGELFF
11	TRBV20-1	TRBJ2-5	CSARTSGRQYF
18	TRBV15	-	CATSRDLTSGRTYNEQFF
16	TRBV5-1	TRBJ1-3	CASSLEGSSTGNTIYF
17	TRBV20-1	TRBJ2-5	CSASFGTGGLIGETQYF
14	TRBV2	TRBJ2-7	CASSEDGLTYEQYF
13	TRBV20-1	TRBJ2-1	CSANTGFHNEQFF
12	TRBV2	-	CASSESLYEQYF
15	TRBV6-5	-	CASSLARTGVYEQYF
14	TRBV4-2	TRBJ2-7	CASSQDWREGEQYF
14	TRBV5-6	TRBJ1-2	CASSRPTEGYGHTF
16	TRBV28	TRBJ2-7	CASSPPPFLNSYEQYF
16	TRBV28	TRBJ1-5	CASRAPDRVSNQPQHF
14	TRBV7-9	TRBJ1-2	CASSPGQGLYGYTF
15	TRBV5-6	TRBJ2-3	CASRNGLAGTDTQYF
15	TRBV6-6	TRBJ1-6	CASIVDKKGDSPLHF
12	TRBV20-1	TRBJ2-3	CSVQVTVDTQYF
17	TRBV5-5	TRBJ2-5	CASSLAYRTSGTETQYF
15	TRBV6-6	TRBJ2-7	CASSYPGQSDIEQYF
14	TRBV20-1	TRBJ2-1	CSARSGTGISEQFF
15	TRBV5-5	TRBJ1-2	CASNLIGPSNYGYTF